The 26 T cell receptor beta chains given below trace back to one sample, sequenced in a study of shared clonotypes between healthy human individuals. Generated by immunoSEQ multiplex PCR, the TCRdb table keeps only in-frame clones and is missing some. This sample has approximately 2.4 million clones; roughly 95% occur once, and the top ten carry approximately 0.13%. Sequencing was carried out using naive CD4+ T cells sorted from blood. The subset was: CD45RA+ positively selected. Receptors originate from a young man in good health.

Of note for this clone: At the DNA level, this CDR3 is encoded by other sequences in the same sample as well. The V call is TRBV18, the J call TRBJ1-2; 7 bases map to TRBD1. Unmatched junction bases numbered 5, after V lost 6 bases and J lost 4 bases. This CDR3 has 13 residues. Germline V lookup: CDR1 KGHSH, CDR2 LQKENI. The CDR3: CASSPPGGYGYTF. The DNA of the CDR3 is TGTGCCAGCTCCCCTCCAGGGGGCTATGGCTACACCTTC.

The chain carries TRBV28 and TRBJ2-7; D may match TRBD1 or TRBD2 (6 bases each). There are 16 residues in the CDR3. V dropped 1 base and J dropped 0 bases, with 13 bases sitting between them. In germline, CDR1 is MDHEN, CDR2 SYDVKM. CDR3 sequence reads: CASSLFGGPYSYEQYF. In DNA form, the CDR3 reads TGTGCCAGCAGTTTATTTGGGGGGCCGTACTCCTACGAGCAGTACTTC.

This clone occurred once. The chain recombines TRBV5-1 with TRBJ1-2; a weak D match, TRBD1 (6 bases). The V end lost 5 bases, the J end lost 4 bases, and 9 bases lay between the germline ends. The germline CDR1 and CDR2 sequences are SGHRS and YFSETQ. The CDR3 totals 12 residues. In DNA form, the CDR3 reads TGCGCCAGCAGTGGGGGCCCCTATGGCTACACCTTC. Protein: CASSGGPYGYTF.

This clone was detected once. This chain links TRBV11-2 with TRBJ1-4; TRBD1 agrees at 8 bases. Per the germline V gene, CDR1 is SGHAT and CDR2 is FQNNGV. Germline trimming cut 8 bases from V and 7 bases from J; bases unmatched to any gene: 9. This CDR3 comprises 14 residues. The CDR3 here is CASLSDREGEKLFF. CDR3 nucleotides: TGTGCCAGCCTCTCGGACAGGGAAGGTGAAAAACTGTTTTTT.

The chain is built from TRBV25-1 and TRBJ2-6; 9 nucleotides line up with TRBD2. Germline V CDR1 and CDR2: MGHDK, SYGVNS. V shed 5 bases, J shed 2 bases, and the junction held 4 bases outside the gene matches. The CDR3 loop spans 16 amino acids. CDR3: CASSRAGGAGANVLTF. CDR3 nucleotide sequence: TGTGCCAGCAGTCGCGCGGGAGGGGCTGGGGCCAACGTCCTGACTTTC.

About this clone: Different DNA sequences within this sample yield the same CDR3. The J gene is TRBJ1-2, the V gene TRBV28; 7 positions agree with TRBD1. CDR1 and CDR2 (germline): MDHEN, SYDVKM. J gave up 3 bases and V 6 bases, and 4 bases lay outside the gene matches. The CDR3 runs 13 residues. CDR3 protein: CASSEGTDYGYTF. The DNA for the CDR3 is TGTGCCAGCAGCGAAGGGACAGACTATGGCTACACCTTC.

The chain has TRBV18 and TRBJ2-7; 10 bases map to TRBD2. Germline CDR1 is KGHSH and CDR2 is LQKENI. J was trimmed by 2 bases and V by 4 bases; bases with no gene match: 5. The CDR3 is 15 amino acids. The CDR3 spells CASSQGTSDTYEQYF. CDR3 DNA sequence: TGTGCCAGCTCACAAGGGACTAGCGATACCTACGAGCAGTACTTC.

This chain connects TRBV7-8 to TRBJ2-2, with 8 bases fitting TRBD1. The junction had 11 bases not matched to a gene; V was cut back by 3 bases and J by 5 bases. Germline-derived CDR1 and CDR2 are SGHVS and FQNEAQ. The CDR3 covers 17 residues. The CDR3 protein is CASSFILGQGGTGELFF. The CDR3 nucleotides are TGTGCCAGCAGCTTCATTCTAGGACAGGGTGGGACCGGGGAGCTGTTTTTT.

The J gene is TRBJ2-6, the V gene TRBV18; 9 nucleotides agree with TRBD1. The J segment lost 3 bases and the V segment lost 3 bases, leaving 6 bases of the junction unmatched. Germline V gene data show CDR1 as KGHSH and CDR2 as LQKENI. The CDR3 consists of 17 residues. CDR3 region: CASSPGQGQVGANVLTF. The DNA of the CDR3 is TGTGCCAGCTCACCGGGACAGGGACAGGTTGGGGCCAACGTCCTGACTTTC.

The rearrangement joins TRBV13 to TRBJ2-7, with TRBD1 matching over 12 bases. The germline CDR1 and CDR2 sequences are PRHDT and FYEKMQ (reference sequence). Trimming removed 5 bases from V and 7 bases from J; junction bases left unmatched: 12. The CDR3 length is 16 residues. The CDR3 here is CASSTLGTGGAREQYF. As DNA, the CDR3 is TGTGCCAGCAGCACACTTGGGACAGGGGGCGCGAGGGAGCAGTACTTC.

The gene calls are TRBV4-2 and TRBJ2-7, with D possibly being TRBD1 (6 bases). Trimming pared 0 bases from V and 2 bases from J, leaving 8 bases between. Looked up from germline, CDR1 is LGHNA and CDR2 is YNFKEQ. The CDR3 extends over 14 amino acids. The CDR3: CASSQDGQTYEQYF. As DNA, the CDR3 is TGTGCCAGCAGCCAAGACGGACAGACCTACGAGCAGTACTTC.

This chain connects TRBV2 to TRBJ1-3; D gene uncertain. V was clipped by 0 bases and J by 4 bases, with 4 bases between them. CDR3 length: 13 amino acids. The V gene's germline CDR1 is SNHLY and CDR2 FYNNEI. CDR3 residues: CASSEAWGNTIYF. The CDR3 DNA sequence: TGTGCCAGCAGTGAAGCCTGGGGAAACACCATATATTTT. Full variable domain (remainder filled in from reference TRBV2 and TRBJ1-3): EPEVTQTPSHQVTQMGQEVILRCVPISNHLYFYWYRQILGQKVEFLVSFYNNEISEKSEIFDDQFSVERPDGSNFTLKIRSTKLEDSAMYFCASSEAWGNTIYFGEGSWLTVV.

The chain is built from TRBV19 and TRBJ1-1; TRBD1 matches 8 bases. The CDR3 has 13 residues. Per germline, CDR1 LNHDA and CDR2 SQIVND (reference sequence). The V segment lost 6 bases and the J segment 3 bases; nucleotides outside the gene matches: 3. DNA for the CDR3: TGTGCCAGTAGCCAGACAGGGGACACTGAAGCTTTCTTT. Protein product: CASSQTGDTEAFF.

The rearrangement links TRBV30 to TRBJ1-5; tentative D call: TRBD1 (6 bases). Trimming took off 0 bases at V and 2 bases at J, with 11 bases between the two ends. The V gene's germline CDR1 is GTSNPN and CDR2 SVGIG (reference sequence). The CDR3 runs to 15 residues. The CDR3 sequence is CAWSVAGGGNQPQHF. In DNA, the CDR3 is TGTGCCTGGAGTGTAGCCGGGGGCGGCAATCAGCCCCAGCATTTT.

This clone occurred once. A junction boundary mismatches the germline segment, possibly from a read error. The V gene is TRBV7-9, the J gene TRBJ2-1, with D perhaps matching TRBD1 (6 bases). The CDR3 runs to 18 residues. Germline CDR1 SEHNR, CDR2 FQNEAQ (reference sequence). CDR3 bases: TGTGCCAGCAGCTTAGACCTCACCGGGACACCCTTCTACGATGAGCAGTTCTTC. It yields the protein CASSLDLTGTPFYDEQFF.

In regard to this clone: The identical CDR3 is also encoded by other nucleotide sequences in the sample. The chain is built from TRBV7-2 and TRBJ2-1, with TRBD2 identical over 8 bases. Germline CDR1 SGHTA, CDR2 FQGNSA. The V gene end was trimmed by 5 bases and the J gene end by 2 bases; junction bases not matched to a gene: 2. This CDR3 contains 14 residues. CDR3 loop: CASSPGLAYNEQFF. The CDR3 nucleotides read TGTGCCAGCAGCCCGGGACTAGCCTACAATGAGCAGTTCTTC.

The chain is built from TRBV30 and TRBJ1-3, with 7 bases fitting TRBD1. This CDR3 contains 14 residues. V gave up 2 bases and J gave up 4 bases; unmatched junction bases: 5. Per the germline V gene, CDR1 is GTSNPN and CDR2 is SVGIG (reference sequence). The CDR3 DNA reads TGTGCCTGGAGTCAGACAGGGTTAGGAAACACCATATATTTT. This codes for CAWSQTGLGNTIYF.

The DNA for the CDR3 is TGTGCCAGCAACCTCGGGCTAGCGGGCCAAGAGACCCAGTACTTC. Its translation is CASNLGLAGQETQYF. This chain links TRBV5-6 with TRBJ2-5, with 8 bases fitting TRBD2. The length of the CDR3 is 15 residues. CDR1 and CDR2 from the germline V gene are SGHDT and YYEEEE. The J segment lost 1 base and the V segment lost 6 bases, leaving 8 bases of the junction unmatched. The whole variable domain, filled in from reference TRBV5-6 and TRBJ2-5, reads DAGVTQSPTHLIKTRGQQVTLRCSPKSGHDTVSWYQQALGQGPQFIFQYYEEEERQRGNFPDRFSGHQFPNYSSELNVNALLLGDSALYLCASNLGLAGQETQYFGPGTRLLVL.

Comments on this clone: The sample has other DNA sequences that encode this CDR3 too. The chain is built from TRBV28 and TRBJ2-7; tentative D call: TRBD2 (5 bases). Germline CDR1 reads MDHEN; CDR2 reads SYDVKM. The CDR3 length is 12 residues. The V end was cut by 2 bases, the J end by 3 bases, with 5 bases between. The CDR3 DNA sequence: TGTGCCAGCAGTTTACGGGGCTACGAGCAGTACTTC. Its translation is CASSLRGYEQYF.

The sample holds a few counts of this clone. The rearrangement joins TRBV10-1 to TRBJ1-3; no reliable D call. Germline lookup yields CDR1 WNHNN and CDR2 SYGVQD (reference sequence). V was cut by 5 bases and J by 0 bases, with 5 bases left in between. The CDR3 sequence is 13 residues long. The CDR3 coding sequence is TGCGCCAGCAGTCAGAGCTCTGGAAACACCATATATTTT. Its protein is CASSQSSGNTIYF.

Regarding this clone: The sample has other DNA sequences that encode this CDR3 too. The chain employs TRBV2 and TRBJ2-7; TRBD2 might be the D (6 bases). There are 12 residues in the CDR3. Germline V gene lookup returns CDR1 SNHLY and CDR2 FYNNEI. V lost 6 bases to trimming and J lost 3 bases, with 9 bases between them. CDR3 DNA: TGTGCCAGCAGCGCCGGGAGCTACGAGCAGTACTTC. Its protein product is CASSAGSYEQYF.

The chain couples TRBV5-3 to TRBJ2-7; D not certain. TRBV5-3 is an ORF, with its function uncertain. V lost 4 bases, J lost 0 bases, and 14 bases lay in between. The CDR3 extends over 15 amino acids. The CDR3 sequence is CARSKAPGISYEQYF. For the CDR3, the DNA is TGTGCCAGAAGCAAGGCGCCGGGTATCTCCTACGAGCAGTACTTC.

V gene TRBV4-2 combines with J gene TRBJ2-7; D is tentatively TRBD1 or TRBD2 (6 bases each). In germline, CDR1 is LGHNA, CDR2 YNFKEQ. V was cut by 1 base and J by 2 bases, with 18 bases left in between. This CDR3 has 17 residues. DNA for the CDR3: TGTGCCAGCAGCCAAGCTGTATTAACGGGGGCCCCCTACGAGCAGTACTTC. Protein: CASSQAVLTGAPYEQYF.

This clone was detected only a few times. The V call is TRBV19, the J call TRBJ1-1; D uncertain. CDR1 and CDR2 (germline): LNHDA, SQIVND (reference sequence). The CDR3 is 11 residues long. The ends were cut back, 3 bases at V and 8 bases at J, with 7 bases in the middle. The CDR3 protein is CASSIRVEAFF. As DNA, the CDR3 is TGTGCCAGTAGTATTCGAGTCGAAGCTTTCTTT.

This chain uses TRBV10-3 with TRBJ2-1; 12 nucleotides line up with TRBD2. Trimming took 4 bases from V and 8 from J; bases not matched to a gene: 9. Germline CDR1 reads ENHRY; CDR2 reads SYGVKD. This CDR3 contains 16 residues. Written as DNA, the CDR3 is TGTGCCATCAGTGGGGACGCTAGCGGGAGGGCATATGAGCAGTTCTTC. Amino acids: CAISGDASGRAYEQFF.

The chain recombines TRBV2 with TRBJ2-7, with D perhaps TRBD2 (6 bases). The ends were cut back, 7 bases at V and 4 bases at J, with 17 bases in the middle. CDR3 length: 14 amino acids. The germline CDR1 and CDR2 sequences are SNHLY and FYNNEI. CDR3 sequence: CASKTGDVSYEQYF. In DNA, the CDR3 is TGTGCCAGCAAGACGGGAGATGTTTCTTACGAGCAGTACTTC.